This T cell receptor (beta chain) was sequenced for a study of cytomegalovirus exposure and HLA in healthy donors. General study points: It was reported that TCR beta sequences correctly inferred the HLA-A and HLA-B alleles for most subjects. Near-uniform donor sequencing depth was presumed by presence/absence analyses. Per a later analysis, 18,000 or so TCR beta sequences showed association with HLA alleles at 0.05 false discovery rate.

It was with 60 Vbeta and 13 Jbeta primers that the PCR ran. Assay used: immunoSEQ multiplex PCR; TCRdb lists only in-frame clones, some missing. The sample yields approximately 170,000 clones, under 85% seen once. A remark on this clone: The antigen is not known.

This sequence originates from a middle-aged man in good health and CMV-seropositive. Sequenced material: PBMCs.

DNA of the CDR3: TGTGCCAGTAGCAACTCCGCGGGGGGCCTTTACGAGCAGTACTTC. This codes for CASSNSAGGLYEQYF. The chain has TRBV19 and TRBJ2-7; 8 bases line up with TRBD2. The ends lost 6 bases at V and 4 bases at J; junction bases unmatched: 11. CDR1 and CDR2 (germline): LNHDA, SQIVND (reference sequence). The CDR3 is 15 residues long.